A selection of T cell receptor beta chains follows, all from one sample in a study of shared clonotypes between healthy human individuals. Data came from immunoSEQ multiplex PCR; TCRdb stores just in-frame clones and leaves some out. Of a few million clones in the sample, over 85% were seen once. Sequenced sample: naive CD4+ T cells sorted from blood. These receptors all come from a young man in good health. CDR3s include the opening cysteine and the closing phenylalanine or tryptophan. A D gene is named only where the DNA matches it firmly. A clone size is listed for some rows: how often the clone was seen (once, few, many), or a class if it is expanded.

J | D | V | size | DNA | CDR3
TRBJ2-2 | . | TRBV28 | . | TGTGCCAGCAGCTCGTTACCGACCGGGGAGCTGTTTTTT | CASSSLPTGELFF
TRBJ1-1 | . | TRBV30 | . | TGTGCCTGGAGTGTTGGCTTTGAAGCTTTCTTT | CAWSVGFEAFF
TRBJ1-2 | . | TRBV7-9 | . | TGTGCCAGCAGCACACAGACCACGTACATCTATGGCTACACCTTC | CASSTQTTYIYGYTF
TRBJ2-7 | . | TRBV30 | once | TGTGCCTGGAGTGTAAGCTCGGGGGTCCGCTACGAGCAGTACTTC | CAWSVSSGVRYEQYF
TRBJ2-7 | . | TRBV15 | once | TGTGCCACCAGCAGAGTTCTCAGTTCGTACGAGCAGTACTTC | CATSRVLSSYEQYF
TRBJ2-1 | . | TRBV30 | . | TGTGCCTGGAGTATCCAGGAGCAGTTCTTC | CAWSIQEQFF
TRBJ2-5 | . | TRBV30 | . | TGTGCCTGGGGCCCCAGAAACAGCAGAGTCCAAGAGACCCAGTACTTC | CAWGPRNSRVQETQYF
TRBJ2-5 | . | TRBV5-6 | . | TGTGCCAGCAGCTTGGCCGGCGAGACCCAGTACTTC | CASSLAGETQYF
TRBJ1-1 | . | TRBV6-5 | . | TGTGCCAGCAGTTACCAGGGGTACCGGGGGACTGAAGCTTTCTTT | CASSYQGYRGTEAFF
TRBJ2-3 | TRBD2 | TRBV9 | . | TGTGCCAGCAGCGACCCGGGACTAGCGGGAGGGCCTCCAGATACGCAGTATTTT | CASSDPGLAGGPPDTQYF
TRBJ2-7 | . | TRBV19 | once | TGTGCCAGTAGTATAGCCGGGACGGGAAACTACGAGCAGTACTTC | CASSIAGTGNYEQYF
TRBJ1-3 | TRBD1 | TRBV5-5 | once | TGTGCCAGCAGCGACTACAGGGGGCGATCTGGAAACACCATATATTTT | CASSDYRGRSGNTIYF
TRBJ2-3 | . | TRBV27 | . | TGTGCCAGCAGTTACGAACCGAAGAGCACAGATACGCAGTATTTT | CASSYEPKSTDTQYF
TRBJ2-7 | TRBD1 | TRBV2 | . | TGTGCCAGCAGGGGGGACAGGGCCTACGAGCAGTACTTC | CASRGDRAYEQYF
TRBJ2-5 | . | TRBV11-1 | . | TGTGCCAGCAGCTCCCATATGGACGGCCAAGAGACCCAGTACTTC | CASSSHMDGQETQYF
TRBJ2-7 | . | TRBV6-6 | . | TGTGCCAGCAGTTACTATTATGGGCAGTTATCCTACGAGCAGTACTTC | CASSYYYGQLSYEQYF
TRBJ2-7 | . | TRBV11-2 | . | TGTGCCAGCAGCCCCCGTAAAGAACTCTACGAGCAGTACTTC | CASSPRKELYEQYF
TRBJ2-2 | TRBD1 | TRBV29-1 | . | TGCAGCGTTGGGGTGGGGACAGGGAACACCGGGGAGCTGTTTTTT | CSVGVGTGNTGELFF
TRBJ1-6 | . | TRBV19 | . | TGTGCCAGTAGTATAGGCGGAGGGGCGGATTCACCCCTCCACTTT | CASSIGGGADSPLHF
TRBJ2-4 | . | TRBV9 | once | TGTGCCAGCAGCGCCCACTATGAAGGGGTTCAGTACTTC | CASSAHYEGVQYF
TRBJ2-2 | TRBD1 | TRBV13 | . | TGTGCCAGCAGCTCACAGGGGGCTGGCGGGGAGCTGTTTTTT | CASSSQGAGGELFF
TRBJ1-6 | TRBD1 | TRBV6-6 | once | TGTGCCAGCAGTCCCGGACAGGCCTATAATTCACCCCTCCACTTT | CASSPGQAYNSPLHF
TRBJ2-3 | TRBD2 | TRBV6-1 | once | TGTGCCAGCAGCCCGGGAGCGGGGGCCACAGATACGCAGTATTTT | CASSPGAGATDTQYF
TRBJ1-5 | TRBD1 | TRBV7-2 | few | TGTGCCAGCAACGAAGGACAGGGCTCGTATCAGCCCCAGCATTTT | CASNEGQGSYQPQHF
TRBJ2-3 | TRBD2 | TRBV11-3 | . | TGTGCCAGCAGCTTAGATCAGCTAGCGGGATCAGATACGCAGTATTTT | CASSLDQLAGSDTQYF
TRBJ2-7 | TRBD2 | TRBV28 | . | TGTGCCAGCAGTTTGAGCGGGGGGGCCTACGAGCAGTACTTC | CASSLSGGAYEQYF
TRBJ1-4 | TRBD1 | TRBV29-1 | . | TGCAGCGCTGGACCCGGGACAGGGGGAGAAAAACTGTTTTTT | CSAGPGTGGEKLFF
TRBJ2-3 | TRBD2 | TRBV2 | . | TGTGCCAGCAGTGTCGGGGGGGCAGATACGCAGTATTTT | CASSVGGADTQYF
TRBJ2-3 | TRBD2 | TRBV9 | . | TGTGCCAGCAGCCTCAGCGGGGGAATCACAGATACGCAGTATTTT | CASSLSGGITDTQYF
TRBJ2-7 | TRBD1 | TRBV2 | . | TGTGCCAGCAGTGCGGGACAGTTCTACGAGCAGTACTTC | CASSAGQFYEQYF
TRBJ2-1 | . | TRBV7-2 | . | TGTGCCAGCAGCCCAAGGACAGTCGGGACGATTTGGAATGAGCAGTTCTTC | CASSPRTVGTIWNEQFF
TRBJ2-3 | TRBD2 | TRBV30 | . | TGTGCCTGGACGAGCGGGAACACAGATACGCAGTATTTT | CAWTSGNTDTQYF
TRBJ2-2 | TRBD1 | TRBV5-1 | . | TGCGCCAGCAGCCCACAGACAGGGCAGGCCGGGGAGCTGTTTTTT | CASSPQTGQAGELFF
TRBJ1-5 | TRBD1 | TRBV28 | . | TGTGCCAGCAGGGGTGGACAGGGGGCGCGGAATCGTCAGCCCCAGCATTTT | CASRGGQGARNRQPQHF
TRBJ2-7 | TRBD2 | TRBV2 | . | TGTGCCAGCAGTGCGAGGCTAGCGGGAAACGAGCAGTACTTC | CASSARLAGNEQYF
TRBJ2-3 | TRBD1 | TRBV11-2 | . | TGTGCCAGCAGTCCCCAGGGGGCGTACACAGATACGCAGTATTTT | CASSPQGAYTDTQYF
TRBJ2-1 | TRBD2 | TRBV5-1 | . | TGCGCCAGCAGCTTGGGGGGGACTACTTCCAATGAGCAGTTCTTC | CASSLGGTTSNEQFF
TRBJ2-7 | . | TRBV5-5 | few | TGTGCCAGCAGCTCACAGGGTTACGAGCAGTACTTC | CASSSQGYEQYF
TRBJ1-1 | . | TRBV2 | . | TGTGCCAGCAGACAGGATGTTCAGCGGAACACTGAAGCTTTCTTT | CASRQDVQRNTEAFF
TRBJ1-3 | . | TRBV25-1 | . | TGTGCCAGCAGTACACCGAGCTCTGGAAACACCATATATTTT | CASSTPSSGNTIYF
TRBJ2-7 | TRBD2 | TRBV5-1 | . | TGCGCCAGCAGCGCTAGCGGGGATGCCTACGAGCAGTACTTC | CASSASGDAYEQYF
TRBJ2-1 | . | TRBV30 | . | TGTGCCCTTAGGTACAATGAGCAGTTCTTC | CALRYNEQFF